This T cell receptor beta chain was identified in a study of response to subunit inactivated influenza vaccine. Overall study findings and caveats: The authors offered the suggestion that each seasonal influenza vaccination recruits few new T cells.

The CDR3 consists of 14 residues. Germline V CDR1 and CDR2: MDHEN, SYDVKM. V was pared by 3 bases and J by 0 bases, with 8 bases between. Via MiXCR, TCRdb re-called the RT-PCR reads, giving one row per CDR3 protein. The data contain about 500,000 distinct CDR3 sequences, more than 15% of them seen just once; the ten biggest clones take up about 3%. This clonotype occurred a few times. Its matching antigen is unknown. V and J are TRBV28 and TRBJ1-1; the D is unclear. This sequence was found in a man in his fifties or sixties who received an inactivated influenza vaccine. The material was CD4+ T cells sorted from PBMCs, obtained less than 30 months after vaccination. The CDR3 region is CASSFHSMNTEAFF. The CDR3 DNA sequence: TGTGCCAGCAGTTTTCACTCCATGAACACTGAAGCTTTCTTT.